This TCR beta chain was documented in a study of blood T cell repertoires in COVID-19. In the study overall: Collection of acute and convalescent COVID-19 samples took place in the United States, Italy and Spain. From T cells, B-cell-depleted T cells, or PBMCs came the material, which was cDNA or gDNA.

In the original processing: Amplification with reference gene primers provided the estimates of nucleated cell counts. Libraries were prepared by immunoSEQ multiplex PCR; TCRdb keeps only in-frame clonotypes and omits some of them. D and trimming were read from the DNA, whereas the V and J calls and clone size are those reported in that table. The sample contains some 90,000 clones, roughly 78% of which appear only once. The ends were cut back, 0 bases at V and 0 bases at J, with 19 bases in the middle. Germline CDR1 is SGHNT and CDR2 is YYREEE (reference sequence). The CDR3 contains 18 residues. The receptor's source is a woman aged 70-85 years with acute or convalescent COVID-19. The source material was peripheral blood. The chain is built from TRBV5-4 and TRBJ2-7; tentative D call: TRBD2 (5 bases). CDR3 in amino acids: CASSLALLPGSYSYEQYF. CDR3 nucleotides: TGTGCCAGCAGCTTGGCCCTCCTTCCGGGAAGCTACTCCTACGAGCAGTACTTC.